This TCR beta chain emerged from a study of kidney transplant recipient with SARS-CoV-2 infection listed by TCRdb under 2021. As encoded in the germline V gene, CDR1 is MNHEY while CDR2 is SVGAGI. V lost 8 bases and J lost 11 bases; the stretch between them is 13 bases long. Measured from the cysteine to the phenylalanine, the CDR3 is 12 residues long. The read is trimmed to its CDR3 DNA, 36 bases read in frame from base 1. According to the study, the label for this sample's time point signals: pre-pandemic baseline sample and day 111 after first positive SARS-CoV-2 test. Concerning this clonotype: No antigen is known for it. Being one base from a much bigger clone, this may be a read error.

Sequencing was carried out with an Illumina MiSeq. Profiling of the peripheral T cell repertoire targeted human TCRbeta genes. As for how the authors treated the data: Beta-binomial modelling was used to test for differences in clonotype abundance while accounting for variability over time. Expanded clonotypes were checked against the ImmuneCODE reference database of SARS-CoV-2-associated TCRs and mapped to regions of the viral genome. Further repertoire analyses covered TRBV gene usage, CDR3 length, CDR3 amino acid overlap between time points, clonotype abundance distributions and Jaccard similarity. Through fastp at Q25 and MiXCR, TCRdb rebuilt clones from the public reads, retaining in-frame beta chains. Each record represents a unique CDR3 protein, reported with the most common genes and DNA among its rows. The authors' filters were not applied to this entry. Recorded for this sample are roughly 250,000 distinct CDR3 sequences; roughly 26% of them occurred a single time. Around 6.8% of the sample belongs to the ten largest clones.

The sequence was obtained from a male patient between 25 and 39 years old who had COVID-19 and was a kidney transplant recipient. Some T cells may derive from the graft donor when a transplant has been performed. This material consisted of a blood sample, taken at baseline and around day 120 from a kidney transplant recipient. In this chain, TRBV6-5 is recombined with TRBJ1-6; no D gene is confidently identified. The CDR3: CASALRSPPLHF. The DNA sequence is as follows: TGTGCCAGCGCTCTCCGTAGTCCACCCCTCCACTTT.